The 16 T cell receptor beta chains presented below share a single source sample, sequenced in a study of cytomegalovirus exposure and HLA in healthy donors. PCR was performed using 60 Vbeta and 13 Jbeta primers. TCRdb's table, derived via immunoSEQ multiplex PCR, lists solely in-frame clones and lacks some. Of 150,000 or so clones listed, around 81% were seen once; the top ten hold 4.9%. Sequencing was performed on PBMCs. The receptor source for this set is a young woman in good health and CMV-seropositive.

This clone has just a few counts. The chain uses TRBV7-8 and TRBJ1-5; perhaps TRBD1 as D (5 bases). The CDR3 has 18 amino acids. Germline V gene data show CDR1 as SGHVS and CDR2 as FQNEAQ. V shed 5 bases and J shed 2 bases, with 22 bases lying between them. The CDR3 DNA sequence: TGTGCCAGCAGCACGACAGATGGTAGACCACGGGGCAATCAGCCCCAGCATTTT. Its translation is CASSTTDGRPRGNQPQHF. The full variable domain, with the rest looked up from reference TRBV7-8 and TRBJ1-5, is GAGVSQSPRYKVAKRGQDVALRCDPISGHVSLFWYQQALGQGPEFLTYFQNEAQLDKSGLPSDRFFAERPEGSVSTLKIQRTQQEDSAVYLCASSTTDGRPRGNQPQHFGDGTRLSIL.

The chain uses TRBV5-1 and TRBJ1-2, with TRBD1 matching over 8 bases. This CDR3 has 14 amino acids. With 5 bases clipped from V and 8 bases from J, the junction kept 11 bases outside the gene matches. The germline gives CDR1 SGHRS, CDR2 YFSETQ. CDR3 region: CASRPIYRGEGYTF. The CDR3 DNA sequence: TGCGCCAGCAGACCGATCTACAGGGGGGAAGGCTACACCTTC.

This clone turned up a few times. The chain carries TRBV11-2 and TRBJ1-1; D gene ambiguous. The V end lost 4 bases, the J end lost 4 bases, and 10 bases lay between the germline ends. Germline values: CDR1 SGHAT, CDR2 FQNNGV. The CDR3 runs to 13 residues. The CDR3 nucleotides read TGTGCCAGCAGCTCCCAGATCCTCACTGAAGCTTTCTTT. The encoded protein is CASSSQILTEAFF. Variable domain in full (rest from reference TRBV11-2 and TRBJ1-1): EAGVAQSPRYKIIEKRQSVAFWCNPISGHATLYWYQQILGQGPKLLIQFQNNGVVDDSQLPKDRFSAERLKGVDSTLKIQPAKLEDSAVYLCASSSQILTEAFFGQGTRLTVV.

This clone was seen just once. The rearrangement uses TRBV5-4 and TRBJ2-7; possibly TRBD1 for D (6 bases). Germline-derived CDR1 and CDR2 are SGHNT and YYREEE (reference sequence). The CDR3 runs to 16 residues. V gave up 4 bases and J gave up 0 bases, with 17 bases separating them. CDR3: CASSPPTGRSSYEQYF. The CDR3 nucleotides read TGTGCCAGCAGCCCACCTACAGGGCGCTCCTCCTACGAGCAGTACTTC.

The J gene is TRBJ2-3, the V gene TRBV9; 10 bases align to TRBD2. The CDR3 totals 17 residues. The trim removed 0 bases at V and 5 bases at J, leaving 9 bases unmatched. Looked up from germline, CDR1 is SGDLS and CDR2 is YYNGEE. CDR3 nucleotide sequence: TGTGCCAGCAGCGTAGGGGTAGCGGGGGGATATGAAGATACGCAGTATTTT. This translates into CASSVGVAGGYEDTQYF.

CDR3 nucleotide sequence: TGTGCCAGCAGCCATACATCCACCCGGGACAGGCCCTACGAGCAGTACTTC. Protein sequence: CASSHTSTRDRPYEQYF. The chain uses TRBV7-6 and TRBJ2-7, with 8 bases aligning to TRBD1. The trim removed 5 bases at V and 2 bases at J, leaving 14 bases unmatched. The germline V gene encodes CDR1 SGHVS and CDR2 FNYEAQ. CDR3 length: 17 amino acids. The variable domain in full, with the rest retrieved from reference TRBV7-6 and TRBJ2-7, is GAGVSQSPRYKVTKRGQDVALRCDPISGHVSLYWYRQALGQGPEFLTYFNYEAQQDKSGLPNDRFSAERPEGSISTLTIQRTEQRDSAMYRCASSHTSTRDRPYEQYFGPGTRLTVT.

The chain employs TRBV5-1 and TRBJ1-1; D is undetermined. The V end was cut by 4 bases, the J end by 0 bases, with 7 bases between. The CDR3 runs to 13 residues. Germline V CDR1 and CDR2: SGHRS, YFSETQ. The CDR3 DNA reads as TGCGCCAGCAGCGTTTCGGTGAACACTGAAGCTTTCTTT. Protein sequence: CASSVSVNTEAFF.

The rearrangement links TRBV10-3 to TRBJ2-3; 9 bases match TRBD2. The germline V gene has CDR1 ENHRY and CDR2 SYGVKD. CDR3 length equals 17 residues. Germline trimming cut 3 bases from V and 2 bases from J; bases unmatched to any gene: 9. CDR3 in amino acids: CAISELRGGLVTDTQYF. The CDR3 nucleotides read TGTGCCATCAGTGAATTGCGGGGGGGCCTGGTCACAGATACGCAGTATTTT.

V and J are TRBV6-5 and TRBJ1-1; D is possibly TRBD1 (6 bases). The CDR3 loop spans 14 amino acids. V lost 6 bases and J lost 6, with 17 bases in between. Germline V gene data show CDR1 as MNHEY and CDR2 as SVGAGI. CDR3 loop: CASSITGMGSEAFF. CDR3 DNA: TGTGCCAGCAGCATCACAGGGATGGGTTCTGAAGCTTTCTTT.

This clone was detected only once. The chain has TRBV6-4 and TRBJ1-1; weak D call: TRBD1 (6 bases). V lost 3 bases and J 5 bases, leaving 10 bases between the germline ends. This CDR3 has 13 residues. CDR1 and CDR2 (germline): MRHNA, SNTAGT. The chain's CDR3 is CASSELQGTEAFF. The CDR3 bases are TGTGCCAGCAGTGAACTTCAGGGGACTGAAGCTTTCTTT.

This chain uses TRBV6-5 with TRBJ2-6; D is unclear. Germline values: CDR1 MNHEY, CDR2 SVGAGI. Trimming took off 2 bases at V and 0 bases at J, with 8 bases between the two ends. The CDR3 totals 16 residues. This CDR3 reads CASSYGQSSGANVLTF. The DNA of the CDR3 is TGTGCCAGCAGTTACGGGCAAAGCTCTGGGGCCAACGTCCTGACTTTC.

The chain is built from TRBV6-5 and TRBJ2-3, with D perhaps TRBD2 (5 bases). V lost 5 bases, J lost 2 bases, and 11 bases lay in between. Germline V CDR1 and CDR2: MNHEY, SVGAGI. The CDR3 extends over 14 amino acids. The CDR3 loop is CASSEGTHTDTQYF. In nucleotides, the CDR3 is TGTGCCAGCAGTGAGGGCACACACACAGATACGCAGTATTTT.

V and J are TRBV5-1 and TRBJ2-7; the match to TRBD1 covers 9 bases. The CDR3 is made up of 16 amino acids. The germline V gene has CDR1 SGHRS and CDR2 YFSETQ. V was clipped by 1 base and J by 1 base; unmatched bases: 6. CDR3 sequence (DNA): TGCGCCAGCAGCTTGCCCCCGGGACAGGGATCCTACGAGCAGTACTTC. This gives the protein CASSLPPGQGSYEQYF.

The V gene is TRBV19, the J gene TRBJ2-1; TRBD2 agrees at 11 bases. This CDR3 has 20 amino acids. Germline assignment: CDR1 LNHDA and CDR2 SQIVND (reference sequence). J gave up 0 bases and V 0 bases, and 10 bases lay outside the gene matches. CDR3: CASSIDTSGGRDYSYNEQFF. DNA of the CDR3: TGTGCCAGTAGTATAGACACTAGCGGGGGCCGAGACTACTCCTACAATGAGCAGTTCTTC.

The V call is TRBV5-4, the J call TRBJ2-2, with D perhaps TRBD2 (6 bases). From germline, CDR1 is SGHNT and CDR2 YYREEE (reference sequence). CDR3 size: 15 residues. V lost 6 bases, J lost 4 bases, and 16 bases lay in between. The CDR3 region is CASTSLGGGTGELFF. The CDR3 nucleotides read TGTGCCAGCACCTCCCTGGGGGGTGGCACCGGGGAGCTGTTTTTT. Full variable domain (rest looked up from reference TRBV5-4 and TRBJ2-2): ETGVTQSPTHLIKTRGQQVTLRCSSQSGHNTVSWYQQALGQGPQFIFQYYREEENGRGNFPPRFSGLQFPNYSSELNVNALELDDSALYLCASTSLGGGTGELFFGEGSRLTVL.

The CDR3 is CASSPGQTLFEQYF. The CDR3 bases are TGTGCCAGCAGCCCGGGACAGACGCTGTTCGAGCAGTACTTC. This rearrangement joins TRBV7-2 to TRBJ2-7; 7 bases are shared with TRBD1. This CDR3 is 14 amino acids long. The V segment lost 5 bases and the J segment 6 bases; nucleotides outside the gene matches: 10. The germline CDR1 and CDR2 sequences are SGHTA and FQGNSA.